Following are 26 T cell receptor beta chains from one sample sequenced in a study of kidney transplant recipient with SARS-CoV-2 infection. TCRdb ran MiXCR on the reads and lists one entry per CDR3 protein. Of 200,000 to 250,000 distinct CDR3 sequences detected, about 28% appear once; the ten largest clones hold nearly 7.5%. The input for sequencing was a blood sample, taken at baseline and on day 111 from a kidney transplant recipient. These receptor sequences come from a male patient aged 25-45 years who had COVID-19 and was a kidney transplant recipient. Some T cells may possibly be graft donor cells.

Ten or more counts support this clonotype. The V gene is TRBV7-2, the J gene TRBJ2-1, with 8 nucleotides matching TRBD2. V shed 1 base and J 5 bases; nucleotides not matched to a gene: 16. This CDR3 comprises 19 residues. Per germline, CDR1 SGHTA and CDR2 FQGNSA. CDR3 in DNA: TGTGCCAGCAGCTTAGAGGGGAGAGGGGGGACTAGTCTTGACAATGAGCAGTTCTTC. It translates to CASSLEGRGGTSLDNEQFF.

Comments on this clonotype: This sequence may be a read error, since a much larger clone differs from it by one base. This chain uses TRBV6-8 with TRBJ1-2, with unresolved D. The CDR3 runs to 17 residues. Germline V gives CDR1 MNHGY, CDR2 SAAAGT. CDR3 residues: CAGSCRSRSRKTYGYTF. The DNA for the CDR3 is TGTGCCGGCAGTTGTCGCTCACGCTCTAGAAAGACCTATGGCTACACCTTC.

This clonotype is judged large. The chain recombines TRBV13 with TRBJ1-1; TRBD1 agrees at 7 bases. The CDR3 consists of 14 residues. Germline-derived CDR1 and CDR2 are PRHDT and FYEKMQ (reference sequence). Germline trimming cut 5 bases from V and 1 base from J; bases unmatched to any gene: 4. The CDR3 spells CASSQTGTNTEAFF. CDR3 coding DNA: TGTGCCAGCAGCCAGACAGGGACGAACACTGAAGCTTTCTTT.

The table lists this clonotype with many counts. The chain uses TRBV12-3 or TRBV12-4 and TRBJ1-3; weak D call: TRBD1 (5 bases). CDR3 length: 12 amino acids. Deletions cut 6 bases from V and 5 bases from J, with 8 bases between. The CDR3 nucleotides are TGTGCCAGCAGGGAGGGGCGAAACACCATATATTTT. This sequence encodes CASREGRNTIYF.

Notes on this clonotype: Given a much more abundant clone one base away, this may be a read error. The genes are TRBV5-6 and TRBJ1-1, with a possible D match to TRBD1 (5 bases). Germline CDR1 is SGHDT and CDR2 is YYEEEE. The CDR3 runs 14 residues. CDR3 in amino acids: CASSLGDMNTETFF. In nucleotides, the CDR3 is TGTGCCAGCAGCCTGGGGGATATGAACACTGAAACTTTCTTT.

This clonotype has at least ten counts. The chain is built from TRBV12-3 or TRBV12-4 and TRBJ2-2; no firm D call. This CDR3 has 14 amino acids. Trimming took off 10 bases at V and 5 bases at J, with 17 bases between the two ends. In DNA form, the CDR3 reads TGTGCCATACGGATCCTAAAGATGACCGGGGAGCTGTTTTTT. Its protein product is CAIRILKMTGELFF.

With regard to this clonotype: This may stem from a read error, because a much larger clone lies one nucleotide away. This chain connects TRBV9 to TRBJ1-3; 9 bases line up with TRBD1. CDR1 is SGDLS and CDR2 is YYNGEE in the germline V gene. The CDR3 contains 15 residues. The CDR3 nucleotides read TGTGCCAACAGCGCCTTCGGACAGGGGGGAAACACCATATATTTT. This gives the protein CANSAFGQGGNTIYF.

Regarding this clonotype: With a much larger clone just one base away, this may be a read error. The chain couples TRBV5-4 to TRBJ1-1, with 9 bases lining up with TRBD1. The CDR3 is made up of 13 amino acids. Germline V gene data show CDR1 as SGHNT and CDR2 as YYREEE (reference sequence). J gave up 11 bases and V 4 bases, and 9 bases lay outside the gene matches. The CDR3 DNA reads TGTGCCAGCAGCGCCGGGACAGGGACGTGGGCTTTCTTT. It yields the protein CASSAGTGTWAFF.

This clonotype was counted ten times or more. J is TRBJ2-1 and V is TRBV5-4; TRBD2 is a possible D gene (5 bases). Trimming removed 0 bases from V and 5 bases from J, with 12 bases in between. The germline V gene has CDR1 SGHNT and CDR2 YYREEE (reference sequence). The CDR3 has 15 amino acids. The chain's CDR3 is CASSLGASKHNEQFF. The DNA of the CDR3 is TGTGCCAGCAGCTTGGGGGCTAGCAAGCACAATGAGCAGTTCTTC.

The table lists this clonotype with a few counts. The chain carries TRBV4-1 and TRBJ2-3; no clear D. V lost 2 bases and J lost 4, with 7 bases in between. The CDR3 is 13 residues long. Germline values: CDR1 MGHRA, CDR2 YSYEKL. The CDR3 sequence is CASSQYGPDTQYF. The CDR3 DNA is TGCGCCAGCAGCCAATACGGCCCAGATACGCAGTATTTT.

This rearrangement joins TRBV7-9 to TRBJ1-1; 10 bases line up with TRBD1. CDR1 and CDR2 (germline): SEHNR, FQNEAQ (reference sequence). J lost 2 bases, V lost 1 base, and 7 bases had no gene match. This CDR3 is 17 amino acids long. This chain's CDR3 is CASSLGGTGVANTEAFF. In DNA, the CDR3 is TGTGCCAGCAGCTTAGGCGGGACAGGGGTTGCAAACACTGAAGCTTTCTTT.

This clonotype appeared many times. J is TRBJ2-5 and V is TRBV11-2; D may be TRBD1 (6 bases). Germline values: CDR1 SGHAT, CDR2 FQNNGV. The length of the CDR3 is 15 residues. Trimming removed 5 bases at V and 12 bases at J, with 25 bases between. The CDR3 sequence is CASSQIQGAKRGKYF. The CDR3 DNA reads TGTGCCAGCAGCCAAATACAGGGCGCCAAAAGGGGGAAGTACTTC. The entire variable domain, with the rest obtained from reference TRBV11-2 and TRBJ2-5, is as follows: EAGVAQSPRYKIIEKRQSVAFWCNPISGHATLYWYQQILGQGPKLLIQFQNNGVVDDSQLPKDRFSAERLKGVDSTLKIQPAKLEDSAVYLCASSQIQGAKRGKYFGPGTRLLVL.

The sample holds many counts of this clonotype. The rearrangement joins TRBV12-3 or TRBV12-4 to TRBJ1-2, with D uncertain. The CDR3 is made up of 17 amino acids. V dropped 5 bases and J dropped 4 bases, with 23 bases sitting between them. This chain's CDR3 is CASSQTNSFRKTYGYTF. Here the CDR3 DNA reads TGTGCCAGCAGTCAAACGAACAGCTTCCGAAAGACCTATGGCTACACCTTC.

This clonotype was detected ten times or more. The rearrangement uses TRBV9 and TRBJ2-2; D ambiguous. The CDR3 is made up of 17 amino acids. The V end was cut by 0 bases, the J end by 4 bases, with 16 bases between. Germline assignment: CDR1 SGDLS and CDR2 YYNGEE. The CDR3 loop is CASSVARDAPGTGELFF. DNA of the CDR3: TGTGCCAGCAGCGTAGCCCGTGATGCGCCGGGCACCGGGGAGCTGTTTTTT.

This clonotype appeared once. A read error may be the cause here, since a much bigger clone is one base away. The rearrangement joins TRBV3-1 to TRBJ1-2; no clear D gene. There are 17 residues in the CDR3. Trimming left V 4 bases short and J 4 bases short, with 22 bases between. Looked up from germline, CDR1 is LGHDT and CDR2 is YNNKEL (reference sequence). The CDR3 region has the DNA TGTGCCAGCAGCCGAACACGCACCCTTCGAAAGACCTATGGCTACACCTTC. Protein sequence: CASSRTRTLRKTYGYTF.

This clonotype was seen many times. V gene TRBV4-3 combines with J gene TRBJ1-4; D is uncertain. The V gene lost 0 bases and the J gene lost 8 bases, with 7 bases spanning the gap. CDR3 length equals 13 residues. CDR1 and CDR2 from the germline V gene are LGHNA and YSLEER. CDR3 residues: CASSQDLYEKLFF. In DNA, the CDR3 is TGCGCCAGCAGCCAAGATTTATACGAAAAACTGTTTTTT.

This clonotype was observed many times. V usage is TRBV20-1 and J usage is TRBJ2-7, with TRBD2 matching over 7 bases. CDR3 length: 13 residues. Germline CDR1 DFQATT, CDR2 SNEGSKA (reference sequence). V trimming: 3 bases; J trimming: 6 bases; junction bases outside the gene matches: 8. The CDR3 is CSASRLAVREQYF. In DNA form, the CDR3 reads TGCAGTGCTAGTCGCCTAGCGGTTCGCGAGCAGTACTTC.

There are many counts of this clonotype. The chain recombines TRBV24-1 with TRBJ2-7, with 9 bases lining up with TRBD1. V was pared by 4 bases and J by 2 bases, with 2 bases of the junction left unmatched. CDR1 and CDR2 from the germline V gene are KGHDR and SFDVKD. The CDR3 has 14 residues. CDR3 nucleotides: TGTGCCACCAGTGACGGACAGGGGCCCTACGAGCAGTACTTC. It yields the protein CATSDGQGPYEQYF.

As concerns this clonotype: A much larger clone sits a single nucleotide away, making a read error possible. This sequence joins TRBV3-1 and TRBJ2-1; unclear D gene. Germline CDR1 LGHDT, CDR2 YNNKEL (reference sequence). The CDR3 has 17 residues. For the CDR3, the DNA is TGTGCCAGCAGCAAGTATGGCACCCTTCGAAAGACCTATGGCAACACCTTC. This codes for CASSKYGTLRKTYGNTF.

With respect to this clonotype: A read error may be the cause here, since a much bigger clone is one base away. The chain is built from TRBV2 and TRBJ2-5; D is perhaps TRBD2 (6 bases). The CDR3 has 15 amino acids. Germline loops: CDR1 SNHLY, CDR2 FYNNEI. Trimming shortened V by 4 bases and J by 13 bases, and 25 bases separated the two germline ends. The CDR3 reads CASSGTGAFSYERYF. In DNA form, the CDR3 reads TGTGCCAGCAGTGGTACGGGAGCCTTCTCCTACGAGCGGTACTTC.

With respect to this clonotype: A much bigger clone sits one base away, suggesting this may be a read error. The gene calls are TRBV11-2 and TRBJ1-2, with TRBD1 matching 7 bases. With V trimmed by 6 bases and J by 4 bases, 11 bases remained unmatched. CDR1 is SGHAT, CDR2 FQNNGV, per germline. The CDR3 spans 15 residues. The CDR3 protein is CASRSPGQSVYGYTF. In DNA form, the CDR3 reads TGTGCCAGCAGAAGTCCGGGACAGAGCGTCTATGGCTACACCTTC.

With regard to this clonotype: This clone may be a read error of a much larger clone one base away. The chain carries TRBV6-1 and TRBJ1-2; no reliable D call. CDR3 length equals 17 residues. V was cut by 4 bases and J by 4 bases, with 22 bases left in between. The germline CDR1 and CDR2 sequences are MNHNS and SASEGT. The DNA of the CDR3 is TGTGCCAGCAGTGCTTGGCACTCTATGCGAAAGACCTATGGCTACACCTTC. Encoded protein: CASSAWHSMRKTYGYTF.

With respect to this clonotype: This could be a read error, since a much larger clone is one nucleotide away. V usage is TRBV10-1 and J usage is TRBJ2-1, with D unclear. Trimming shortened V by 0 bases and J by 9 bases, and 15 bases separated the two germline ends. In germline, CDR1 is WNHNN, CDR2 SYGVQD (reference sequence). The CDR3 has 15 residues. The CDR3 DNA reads TGCGCCAGCAGTGAGTCGACTCGGGCATCGGCTGAGCAGTTCTTC. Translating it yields CASSESTRASAEQFF.

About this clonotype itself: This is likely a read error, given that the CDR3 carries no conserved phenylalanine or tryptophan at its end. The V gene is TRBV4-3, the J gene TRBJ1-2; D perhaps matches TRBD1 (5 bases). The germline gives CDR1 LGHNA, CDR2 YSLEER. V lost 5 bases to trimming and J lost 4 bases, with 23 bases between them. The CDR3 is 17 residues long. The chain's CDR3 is CASSEGRGRRKTYGYTS. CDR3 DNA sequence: TGCGCCAGCAGCGAGGGGAGAGGACGTCGAAAGACCTATGGCTACACCTCC.

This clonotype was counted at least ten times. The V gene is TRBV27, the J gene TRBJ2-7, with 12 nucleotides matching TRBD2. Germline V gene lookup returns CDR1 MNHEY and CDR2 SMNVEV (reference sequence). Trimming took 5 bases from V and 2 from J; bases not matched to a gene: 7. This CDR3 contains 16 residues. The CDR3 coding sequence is TGTGCCAGCAGTCCACGACTAGCGGGGGACCCCTACGAGCAGTACTTC. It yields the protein CASSPRLAGDPYEQYF.

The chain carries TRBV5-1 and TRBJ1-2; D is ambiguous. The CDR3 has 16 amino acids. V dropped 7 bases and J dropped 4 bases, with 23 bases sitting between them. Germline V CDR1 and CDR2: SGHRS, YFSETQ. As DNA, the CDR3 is TGCGCCAGCCTAAACCCATCGGTTCGAAAGACCTATGGCTACACCTTC. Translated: CASLNPSVRKTYGYTF.